Shown below are 22 T cell receptor beta chains from a single sample sequenced in a study of CD4 T cells in relation to SARS-CoV-2 and coronaviruses. The antigens for these receptors are not known. Generated by immunoSEQ multiplex PCR, the TCRdb table keeps only in-frame clones and is missing some. This sample yields 35,000 to 40,000 clones, of which approximately 86% are seen a single time; more than 3.5% belongs to the top ten. Sequenced sample: naive CD4+ T cells from PBMCs, cultured in vitro. The subset: naive CD4+ T cells isolated by negative enrichment. These TCRs come from an adult with COVID-19.

This rearrangement joins TRBV4-2 to TRBJ1-4; perhaps TRBD1 as D (5 bases). Germline lookup yields CDR1 LGHNA and CDR2 YNFKEQ. Trimming shortened V by 0 bases and J by 3 bases, and 11 bases separated the two germline ends. There are 16 residues in the CDR3. CDR3: CASSQDTGQPNEKLFF. CDR3 coding DNA: TGTGCCAGCAGCCAAGATACGGGGCAGCCTAATGAAAAACTGTTTTTT.

Points on this clone: At one boundary the junction diverges from the germline segment, which might be a read error. Other DNA sequences of this sample code for an identical CDR3. V gene TRBV6-5 combines with J gene TRBJ1-6; D unresolved. The CDR3 has 12 amino acids. CDR1 and CDR2 (germline): MNHEY, SVGAGI. CDR3 protein: CASSSDNSPLHF. The CDR3 coding sequence is TGTGCCAGCAGCTCTGATAATTCACCTCTCCACTTT.

The chain links TRBV4-2 to TRBJ2-1, with TRBD2 matching over 8 bases. This CDR3 contains 15 residues. The V gene's germline CDR1 is LGHNA and CDR2 YNFKEQ. Trimming cost V 1 base and J 8 bases; bases outside gene matches: 7. CDR3: CASSQVWREAYEQFF. DNA for the CDR3: TGTGCCAGCAGCCAAGTTTGGCGGGAGGCTTATGAGCAGTTCTTC.

The DNA of the CDR3 is TGTGCCAGTAGTTCGCGACAGGGTCTGGGGGCCGGGGAGCTGTTTTTT. It specifies CASSSRQGLGAGELFF. The V gene is TRBV19, the J gene TRBJ2-2, with 7 bases that match TRBD1. This CDR3 region has 16 residues. Looked up from germline, CDR1 is LNHDA and CDR2 is SQIVND (reference sequence). Trimming cost V 5 bases and J 6 bases; bases outside gene matches: 12. Based on the CDR3 plus reference TRBV19 and TRBJ2-2, the full variable domain is DGGITQSPKYLFRKEGQNVTLSCEQNLNHDAMYWYRQDPGQGLRLIYYSQIVNDFQKGDIAEGYSVSREKKESFPLTVTSAQKNPTAFYLCASSSRQGLGAGELFFGEGSRLTVL.

This clone has only one observation. The J gene is TRBJ1-5, the V gene TRBV6-2 or TRBV6-3, with no clear D. The ends were cut back, 4 bases at V and 3 bases at J, with 19 bases in the middle. CDR3 length: 17 amino acids. Per the germline V gene, CDR1 is MNHEY and CDR2 is SVGEGT. For the CDR3, the DNA is TGTGCCAGCAGTTCCTGGACGGCGGGCACTTACAATCAGCCCCAGCATTTT. This gives the protein CASSSWTAGTYNQPQHF.

The count of this clone is one. The chain has TRBV2 and TRBJ2-2; 7 bases fit TRBD1. Germline CDR1 and CDR2: SNHLY and FYNNEI. With 8 bases clipped from V and 5 bases from J, the junction kept 17 bases outside the gene matches. This CDR3 region has 17 residues. Here the CDR3 reads CASSGTVDKRSTGELFF. The CDR3 nucleotides read TGTGCCAGCTCGGGGACAGTGGATAAACGCTCAACCGGGGAGCTGTTTTTT.

This clone occurred once. CDR3 protein: CASSMGLAAYNEQFF. Here the CDR3 DNA reads TGTGCCAGTAGTATGGGACTAGCGGCCTACAATGAGCAGTTCTTC. The chain is built from TRBV19 and TRBJ2-1; 11 bases align to TRBD2. The trim removed 3 bases at V and 2 bases at J, leaving 0 bases unmatched. The CDR3 is made up of 15 amino acids. Germline V gene sequence: CDR1 LNHDA, CDR2 SQIVND (reference sequence).

This clone turned up a few times. The genes are TRBV6-5 and TRBJ1-1; D may be TRBD1 (5 bases). CDR3 size: 14 residues. Germline V gene sequence: CDR1 MNHEY, CDR2 SVGAGI. Trimming took off 6 bases at V and 3 bases at J, with 14 bases between the two ends. The CDR3 DNA reads as TGTGCCAGCAGCCCCTTACAGGCGGACACTGAAGCTTTCTTT. Amino acids: CASSPLQADTEAFF.

V gene TRBV30 combines with J gene TRBJ1-2; 7 bases are a match to TRBD1. J gave up 4 bases and V 5 bases, and 13 bases lay outside the gene matches. The germline gives CDR1 GTSNPN, CDR2 SVGIG (reference sequence). The CDR3 contains 15 residues. The CDR3 DNA follows: TGTGCCTGGTTCAGGGGGGCAGGGGGAGGCTATGGCTACACCTTC. Translated: CAWFRGAGGGYGYTF. The variable domain in full, with the rest retrieved from reference TRBV30 and TRBJ1-2, is SQTIHQWPATLVQPVGSPLSLECTVEGTSNPNLYWYRQAAGRGLQLLFYSVGIGQISSEVPQNLSASRPQDRQFILSSKKLLLSDSGFYLCAWFRGAGGGYGYTFGSGTRLTVV.

The gene calls are TRBV29-1 and TRBJ1-4; no reliable D call. This CDR3 comprises 13 residues. Trimming took off 7 bases at V and 8 bases at J, with 17 bases between the two ends. In germline, CDR1 is SQVTM, CDR2 ANQGSEA. CDR3: CSDDRETEEKLFF. The CDR3 nucleotides read TGCAGCGACGACCGGGAGACGGAGGAAAAACTGTTTTTT. Combining the CDR3 with reference TRBV29-1 and TRBJ1-4 gives the whole variable domain SAVISQKPSRDICQRGTSLTIQCQVDSQVTMMFWYRQQPGQSLTLIATANQGSEATYESGFVIDKFPISRPNLTFSTLTVSNMSPEDSSIYLCSDDRETEEKLFFGSGTQLSVL.

CDR3 coding DNA: TGTGCCAGCAGCGCCGGGTATACGCAGTATTTT. Protein: CASSAGYTQYF. The genes are TRBV28 and TRBJ2-3, with D unclear. Per the germline V gene, CDR1 is MDHEN and CDR2 is SYDVKM. The CDR3 consists of 11 residues. The germline V and J ends were trimmed by 6 bases and 7 bases, with 8 bases remaining between them.

This chain connects TRBV18 to TRBJ2-3, with D possibly TRBD2 on 5 matching bases. V gave up 3 bases and J gave up 3 bases, with 10 bases separating them. CDR1 KGHSH and CDR2 LQKENI come from the germline V gene. The length of the CDR3 is 14 residues. CDR3 sequence reads: CASSPAGMTDTQYF. The CDR3 DNA reads as TGTGCCAGCTCACCCGCCGGGATGACAGATACGCAGTATTTT.

The V and J genes are TRBV5-1 and TRBJ2-2; D remains unclear. The CDR3 has 14 amino acids. The germline CDR1 and CDR2 sequences are SGHRS and YFSETQ. V was trimmed by 5 bases and J by 2 bases, leaving 10 bases between them. The CDR3 loop reads CASRSDPNTGELFF. CDR3 sequence (DNA): TGCGCCAGCAGGTCTGACCCCAACACCGGGGAGCTGTTTTTT.

The J gene is TRBJ2-7, the V gene TRBV3-1 (or the pseudogene TRBV3-2); 12 bases match TRBD2. The CDR3 is made up of 15 amino acids. Germline CDR1 is LGHDT and CDR2 is YNNKEL (reference sequence). The trim removed 5 bases at V and 5 bases at J, leaving 7 bases unmatched. The CDR3 here is CASSDLAGGPDEQYF. The CDR3 region has the DNA TGTGCCAGCAGCGATCTAGCGGGAGGGCCCGACGAGCAGTACTTC.

The rearrangement links TRBV6-5 to TRBJ1-1, with D possibly being TRBD1 (6 bases). V lost 6 bases, J lost 0 bases, and 8 bases lay in between. Germline V gene lookup returns CDR1 MNHEY and CDR2 SVGAGI. The CDR3 totals 13 residues. CDR3 nucleotides: TGTGCCAGCAGGGGACACATGAACACTGAAGCTTTCTTT. Its protein product is CASRGHMNTEAFF.

This clone has just a few counts. The chain is built from TRBV5-1 and TRBJ2-2; maybe TRBD1 (6 bases). Deletions cut 0 bases from V and 7 bases from J, with 16 bases between. Germline CDR1 SGHRS, CDR2 YFSETQ. This CDR3 spans 16 amino acids. The DNA for the CDR3 is TGCGCCAGCAGCTTGGCCGCCTCAGGGGTGGTCGGGGAGCTGTTTTTT. Protein: CASSLAASGVVGELFF.

This clone appeared once. Sequence at one end of the junction differs from germline and may be a read error. The chain carries TRBV6-1 and TRBJ1-6; no clear D gene. The germline CDR1 and CDR2 sequences are MNHNS and SASEGT. The CDR3 has 15 amino acids. The CDR3 region is CASREATEDNSPLHF. In DNA form, the CDR3 reads TGTGCCAGCAGAGAAGCGACCGAAGATAATTCACCCCTCCACTTT.

This chain connects TRBV7-2 to TRBJ1-5; the D is unclear. This CDR3 has 13 amino acids. Per germline, CDR1 SGHTA and CDR2 FQGNSA. The V end lost 0 bases, the J end lost 6 bases, and 6 bases lay between the germline ends. CDR3 sequence: CASSLALTQPQHF. CDR3 coding DNA: TGTGCCAGCAGCTTAGCGCTGACTCAGCCCCAGCATTTT.

The gene calls are TRBV6-5 and TRBJ2-2, with a weak D call TRBD2 (6 bases). CDR3 length equals 13 residues. V was trimmed by 2 bases and J by 6 bases, leaving 7 bases between them. CDR1 and CDR2 from the germline V gene are MNHEY and SVGAGI. CDR3 amino acids: CASSYGGSGELFF. The CDR3 nucleotides read TGTGCCAGCAGTTACGGAGGGTCCGGGGAGCTGTTTTTT.

The rearrangement uses TRBV9 and TRBJ2-1; no firm D call. CDR3 length: 13 residues. V lost 0 bases to trimming and J lost 10 bases, with 11 bases between them. The germline V gene has CDR1 SGDLS and CDR2 YYNGEE. CDR3 sequence: CASSVDSVAEQFF. The CDR3 DNA reads TGTGCCAGCAGCGTAGATTCTGTGGCGGAGCAGTTCTTC.

The chain employs TRBV3-1 (or the pseudogene TRBV3-2) and TRBJ2-1; TRBD2 aligns across 15 bases. The CDR3 sequence is 15 residues long. Germline CDR1 and CDR2: LGHDT and YNNKEL (reference sequence). V lost 3 bases, J lost 9 bases, and 3 bases stayed unmatched. Here the CDR3 reads CASSQQGLAGGEQFF. The CDR3 nucleotides are TGTGCCAGCAGCCAGCAGGGACTAGCGGGAGGTGAGCAGTTCTTC.

The chain has TRBV18 and TRBJ2-7; 9 bases fit TRBD1. This CDR3 contains 16 residues. The J segment lost 5 bases and the V segment lost 4 bases, leaving 12 bases of the junction unmatched. CDR1 and CDR2 from the germline V gene are KGHSH and LQKENI. Here the CDR3 reads CASSLTQGQGTNEQYF. In DNA form, the CDR3 reads TGTGCCAGCTCACTTACCCAAGGACAGGGGACCAACGAGCAGTACTTC. Filled out from reference TRBV18 and TRBJ2-7, the complete variable domain reads NAGVMQNPRHLVRRRGQEARLRCSPMKGHSHVYWYRQLPEEGLKFMVYLQKENIIDESGMPKERFSAEFPKEGPSILRIQQVVRGDSAAYFCASSLTQGQGTNEQYFGPGTRLTVT.